This is a list of T cell receptor beta chains from one sample in a study of vaccination and CD4 T cells after COVID-19. Antigen specificity for these receptors is unknown. MiXCR, run by TCRdb on the PCR reads, gives a single entry per CDR3 protein. This sample has 20,000 or so distinct CDR3 sequences, with around 23% found just once. Sequences were obtained from cultured CD4+ T cells from blood. The receptors derive from a human donor with COVID-19. The CDR3 runs from the conserved cysteine through the conserved F or W. Fields, in order: J gene, D gene, V gene, clone size, CDR3 protein, CDR3 DNA. The D gene is left open where the match is weak. Clone size is shown for a subset of rows, as once, few, many or a class of expanded clone.

TRBJ2-3,.,TRBV19,few,CASSITLLSTDTQYF,TGTGCCAGTAGTATAACTCTATTAAGCACAGATACGCAGTATTTT
TRBJ1-2,TRBD1,TRBV11-1,.,CASSRTGTGGTNYGYTF,TGTGCCAGCAGCCGAACGGGGACAGGGGGCACTAACTATGGCTACACCTTC
TRBJ2-7,TRBD1,TRBV11-2,.,CASSSPQGAVDEQYF,TGTGCCAGCAGTTCACCACAGGGGGCGGTGGACGAGCAGTACTTC
TRBJ1-3,.,TRBV7-3,.,CASSLTGAGNTIYF,TGTGCCAGCAGCCTCACCGGAGCCGGAAACACCATATATTTT
TRBJ1-6,.,TRBV28,.,CASSLTPTGAGSPLHF,TGTGCCAGCAGTTTAACCCCCACAGGAGCAGGGTCACCCCTCCACTTT
TRBJ1-2,.,TRBV2,few,CASSGPNYGYTF,TGTGCCAGCAGTGGACCGAACTATGGCTACACCTTC
TRBJ2-1,.,TRBV18,.,CASSPPRGLSGNEQFF,TGTGCCAGCTCACCACCCAGAGGACTATCGGGTAATGAGCAGTTCTTC
TRBJ2-7,.,TRBV27,.,CASSHGTLSPEQYF,TGTGCCAGCAGTCACGGCACGTTGAGTCCCGAGCAGTACTTC
TRBJ2-5,TRBD2,TRBV5-4,.,CASSSIRGGKAQETQYF,TGTGCCAGCAGCTCGATTCGGGGGGGAAAAGCCCAAGAGACCCAGTACTTC
TRBJ2-3,.,TRBV7-9,medium-sized,CASSLTSRSGASTDTQYF,TGTGCCAGCAGCTTAACATCTCGGTCAGGTGCGAGCACAGATACGCAGTATTTT
TRBJ1-4,.,TRBV27,few,CASSLQGVATNEKLFF,TGTGCCAGCAGTTTACAGGGAGTTGCAACTAATGAAAAACTGTTTTTT
TRBJ1-2,.,TRBV18,.,CASSPRQPSMEYTF,TGTGCCAGCTCACCACGACAGCCATCTATGGAGTACACCTTC
TRBJ2-5,.,TRBV20-1,.,CSATTGQETQYF,TGCAGTGCTACCACGGGGCAAGAGACCCAGTACTTC
TRBJ2-6,.,TRBV19,few,CASHPWQSGANVLTF,TGTGCCAGCCACCCCTGGCAGTCTGGGGCCAACGTCCTGACTTTC
TRBJ2-3,TRBD2,TRBV20-1,few,CSAKGTSGTDTQYF,TGCAGTGCTAAAGGGACTAGCGGCACAGATACGCAGTATTTT
TRBJ1-2,.,TRBV18,.,CASSPKNLSSRVDGYTF,TGTGCCAGCTCACCAAAGAATCTCTCCTCTAGGGTCGACGGCTACACCTTC
TRBJ2-3,.,TRBV20-1,few,CSAIGTRSSTDTQYF,TGCAGTGCTATAGGGACGCGGTCTAGCACAGATACGCAGTATTTT
TRBJ2-7,.,TRBV6-1,.,CASRGPSSYEQYF,TGTGCCAGCAGGGGGCCGAGCTCCTACGAGCAGTACTTC
TRBJ1-6,.,TRBV12-3/TRBV12-4,medium-sized,CASMTAGASSPLHF,TGTGCCAGCATGACGGCGGGGGCGTCTTCACCCCTCCACTTT
TRBJ1-5,TRBD1,TRBV20-1,.,CSATRSTGGLGNQPQHF,TGCAGTGCCACTAGATCGACAGGGGGGTTGGGCAATCAGCCCCAGCATTTT
TRBJ2-6,TRBD2,TRBV7-9,.,CASSLGGGSWANVLTF,TGTGCCAGCAGCTTAGGGGGGGGTTCTTGGGCCAACGTCCTGACTTTC
TRBJ2-3,TRBD2,TRBV4-2,.,CASSRETSGSTDTQYF,TGTGCCAGCAGCCGGGAAACTAGCGGAAGCACAGATACGCAGTATTTT
TRBJ1-1,.,TRBV27,.,CASSYTDFRNTEAFF,TGTGCCAGCAGTTATACAGATTTTAGGAACACTGAAGCTTTCTTT
TRBJ1-1,.,TRBV6-4,.,CASRDLTGEAFF,TGTGCCAGCAGGGACTTAACTGGTGAAGCTTTCTTT
TRBJ2-2,.,TRBV14,few,CASSQGQRRNAGELFF,TGTGCCAGCAGCCAAGGCCAGCGTCGGAACGCCGGGGAGCTGTTTTTT
TRBJ1-2,.,TRBV20-1,.,CSARRLTNYGYTF,TGCAGTGCTCGGAGGTTGACAAACTATGGCTACACCTTC
TRBJ2-5,.,TRBV2,few,CASSVGGETQYF,TGTGCCAGCAGTGTGGGGGGTGAGACCCAGTACTTC
TRBJ2-3,TRBD1,TRBV6-1,.,CASSRDRVTDTQYF,TGTGCCAGCTCGCGGGACAGGGTGACAGATACGCAGTATTTT
TRBJ2-5,TRBD2,TRBV20-1,few,CSAELAVLQETQYF,TGCAGTGCAGAACTAGCGGTCTTACAAGAGACCCAGTACTTC
TRBJ2-3,.,TRBV6-1,few,CASGPAAGFTDTQYF,TGTGCCAGCGGGCCGGCAGCGGGTTTCACAGATACGCAGTATTTT
TRBJ1-1,.,TRBV10-3,.,CAITQGGGGNTEAFF,TGTGCCATCACGCAGGGAGGGGGGGGGAACACTGAAGCTTTCTTT
TRBJ1-2,.,TRBV7-2,few,CASSQGNYGYTF,TGTGCCAGCAGCCAGGGGAACTATGGCTACACCTTC
TRBJ2-1,.,TRBV12-3/TRBV12-4,few,CASSLRGGVYNEQFF,TGTGCCAGCAGTTTGAGGGGGGGCGTATACAATGAGCAGTTCTTC
TRBJ2-3,TRBD2,TRBV9,.,CASSVGPSGGGADTQYF,TGTGCCAGCAGCGTAGGGCCGAGCGGGGGTGGCGCAGATACGCAGTATTTT
TRBJ2-2,TRBD1,TRBV12-3/TRBV12-4,.,CASSTDRGVTGGLFF,TGTGCCAGCAGCACGGACAGGGGAGTCACCGGGGGGCTGTTTTTT
TRBJ1-2,.,TRBV11-2,.,CASSPLGGSRGYTF,TGTGCCAGCAGCCCCTTGGGGGGTTCACGGGGCTACACCTTC
TRBJ2-5,.,TRBV25-1,.,CASSEGTAQETQYF,TGTGCCAGCAGTGAAGGTACAGCACAAGAGACCCAGTACTTC
TRBJ1-5,.,TRBV6-1,once,CASSPRRMEPQHF,TGTGCCAGCAGTCCCAGGAGGATGGAGCCCCAGCATTTT
TRBJ1-3,.,TRBV10-3,.,CAIKPQSAGNTIYF,TGTGCCATCAAACCCCAGTCCGCTGGAAACACCATATATTTT
TRBJ1-1,.,TRBV6-5,few,CASSYSMTEAFF,TGTGCCAGCAGTTACTCGATGACGGAAGCTTTCTTT
TRBJ2-5,.,TRBV7-9,medium-sized,CASSLLRGNQYF,TGTGCCAGCAGCTTACTTCGGGGGAACCAGTACTTC
TRBJ2-1,.,TRBV29-1,.,CSGNLYNEQFF,TGCAGCGGGAACCTCTACAATGAGCAGTTCTTC
TRBJ2-2,TRBD2,TRBV20-1,medium-sized,CSAPRLAGGLTGELFF,TGCAGTGCCCCTAGACTAGCGGGGGGCCTCACCGGGGAGCTGTTTTTT
TRBJ1-2,.,TRBV7-8,medium-sized,CASSLGHSNYGYTF,TGTGCCAGCAGCTTAGGACACTCTAACTATGGCTACACCTTC
TRBJ1-1,.,TRBV12-3/TRBV12-4,few,CAVTWGLDTEAFF,TGTGCCGTTACGTGGGGGCTCGACACTGAAGCTTTCTTT
TRBJ2-7,.,TRBV11-2,few,CASSLWTRGSYEQYF,TGTGCCAGCAGCTTATGGACCCGTGGGTCCTACGAGCAGTACTTC
TRBJ2-7,.,TRBV20-1,few,CSAVRDTVGYEQYF,TGCAGTGCTGTGCGGGACACTGTTGGTTACGAGCAGTACTTC
TRBJ2-5,TRBD2,TRBV11-2,.,CASSLLYPGRGGLAGGHQTQYF,TGTGCCAGCAGCTTACTCTACCCGGGGAGGGGGGGACTAGCGGGGGGTCATCAGACCCAGTACTTC
TRBJ2-5,TRBD2,TRBV20-1,few,CSARDPTSGAAGTQYF,TGCAGTGCTAGAGATCCGACTAGCGGGGCGGCGGGGACCCAGTACTTC
TRBJ1-2,.,TRBV9,.,CASSPTVGYGYTF,TGTGCCAGCAGCCCCACAGTGGGCTATGGCTACACCTTC
TRBJ1-2,.,TRBV6-1,.,CASSLGRQGYGYTF,TGTGCCAGCAGCCTCGGGAGGCAAGGGTATGGCTACACCTTC
TRBJ2-7,.,TRBV2,large,CASSGDGYEQYF,TGTGCCAGCAGTGGGGACGGATACGAGCAGTACTTC
TRBJ2-3,TRBD1,TRBV11-1,.,CASSTRDRGPTGTQYF,TGTGCCAGCAGCACCCGGGACAGGGGCCCCACAGGTACGCAGTATTTT
TRBJ2-1,.,TRBV11-3,.,CASSHRGPPGDEQFF,TGTGCCAGCAGCCACCGAGGGCCTCCGGGCGATGAGCAGTTCTTC
TRBJ1-1,.,TRBV5-4,.,CASSPTGAGYTEAFF,TGTGCCAGCAGCCCCACAGGCGCGGGCTACACTGAAGCTTTCTTT
TRBJ1-1,.,TRBV6-1,.,CASSPRQTSNTEAFF,TGTGCCAGCAGTCCCCGGCAGACATCGAACACTGAAGCTTTCTTT